These 15 T cell receptor beta chains were sequenced from one sample in a study of shared clonotypes between healthy human individuals. Profiled with immunoSEQ multiplex PCR; TCRdb holds only in-frame clones, not every one. The sample has some 1,900,000 clones, about 95% seen once. Naivety among CD8 cells was defined by CD45RO negativity and positive CCR7 selection, thereby excluding terminally differentiated effector memory CD45RA+ cells. Sequencing was carried out using naive CD8+ T cells sorted from blood. These receptors came from a man in his late teens or twenties in good health.

V and J are TRBV11-2 and TRBJ2-1, with 8 bases matching TRBD2. The V gene end was trimmed by 1 base and the J gene end by 8 bases; junction bases not matched to a gene: 10. Germline CDR1 and CDR2: SGHAT and FQNNGV. This CDR3 is built from 16 residues. The CDR3 sequence: CASSLVTSGLLDEQFF. DNA of the CDR3: TGTGCCAGCAGCTTAGTAACTAGCGGACTCTTGGATGAGCAGTTCTTC.

In the case of this clone: At the DNA level, this CDR3 is encoded by other sequences in the same sample as well. This chain uses TRBV4-1 with TRBJ2-7, with 9 bases aligning to TRBD2. V dropped 0 bases and J dropped 1; count of bases not matched to a gene: 4. CDR1 and CDR2 (germline): MGHRA, YSYEKL. This CDR3 comprises 16 residues. CDR3 bases: TGCGCCAGCAGCCAAGATCCGGGACTAGCATCCTACGAGCAGTACTTC. It encodes CASSQDPGLASYEQYF.

The chain has TRBV7-6 and TRBJ2-7; no clear D gene. The CDR3 length is 13 residues. Trimming removed 1 base from V and 4 bases from J, with 8 bases in between. CDR1 is SGHVS and CDR2 is FNYEAQ in the germline V gene. CDR3 region: CASSLGMGYEQYF. The CDR3 DNA reads as TGTGCCAGCAGCTTAGGCATGGGATACGAGCAGTACTTC. The variable domain in full, completed from reference TRBV7-6 and TRBJ2-7, reads GAGVSQSPRYKVTKRGQDVALRCDPISGHVSLYWYRQALGQGPEFLTYFNYEAQQDKSGLPNDRFSAERPEGSISTLTIQRTEQRDSAMYRCASSLGMGYEQYFGPGTRLTVT.

This sequence joins TRBV5-4 and TRBJ2-5; 12 bases are a match to TRBD1. The CDR3 is 15 residues long. The junction had 4 bases not matched to a gene; V was cut back by 3 bases and J by 4 bases. Germline loops: CDR1 SGHNT, CDR2 YYREEE (reference sequence). The CDR3 reads CASSSGTGGLETQYF. CDR3 DNA: TGTGCCAGCAGCTCCGGGACAGGGGGCTTAGAGACCCAGTACTTC.

As regards this clone: The sample has other DNA sequences that encode this CDR3 too. The chain has TRBV6-1 and TRBJ1-1; D perhaps matches TRBD1 (6 bases). The CDR3 sequence is 14 residues long. Germline values: CDR1 MNHNS, CDR2 SASEGT. V lost 3 bases, J lost 2 bases, and 10 bases lay in between. The CDR3 here is CASSDRGPNTEAFF. Here the CDR3 DNA reads TGTGCCAGCAGTGACAGGGGTCCCAACACTGAAGCTTTCTTT.

The rearrangement joins TRBV13 to TRBJ2-3; 11 bases fit TRBD2. The CDR3 has 17 amino acids. The trim removed 4 bases at V and 2 bases at J, leaving 8 bases unmatched. Looked up from germline, CDR1 is PRHDT and CDR2 is FYEKMQ (reference sequence). The CDR3 bases are TGTGCCAGCAGCTCCCAACTAGCGGGAGTAGACACAGATACGCAGTATTTT. Translation gives CASSSQLAGVDTDTQYF.

The J gene is TRBJ2-1, the V gene TRBV11-2; 8 bases match TRBD2. CDR3 length: 16 amino acids. From germline, CDR1 is SGHAT and CDR2 FQNNGV. V lost 3 bases, J lost 4 bases, and 8 bases stayed unmatched. Here the CDR3 DNA reads TGTGCCAGCAGCTTTCGAAGCGGGGGCCATTACAATGAGCAGTTCTTC. Translated, it gives CASSFRSGGHYNEQFF. The entire variable domain, with the rest obtained from reference TRBV11-2 and TRBJ2-1, is as follows: EAGVAQSPRYKIIEKRQSVAFWCNPISGHATLYWYQQILGQGPKLLIQFQNNGVVDDSQLPKDRFSAERLKGVDSTLKIQPAKLEDSAVYLCASSFRSGGHYNEQFFGPGTRLTVL.

This rearrangement joins TRBV10-2 to TRBJ2-7; D is unclear. This CDR3 is 12 amino acids long. Per the germline V gene, CDR1 is WSHSY and CDR2 is SAAADI. V lost 8 bases to trimming and J lost 3 bases, with 11 bases between them. As DNA, the CDR3 is TGCGCCAGCGCCGAGTTCCACTACGAGCAGTACTTC. Encoded protein: CASAEFHYEQYF.

Note on this clone: An end of the junction does not agree with germline; a read error may underlie this. The J gene is TRBJ1-5, the V gene TRBV6-6; unclear D gene. Germline V lookup: CDR1 MNHNY, CDR2 SVGAGI (reference sequence). This CDR3 has 15 amino acids. CDR3 amino acids: CASSYWTVPDQPQHF. As DNA, the CDR3 is TGTGCCAGCAGTTACTGGACGGTTCCCGATCAACCCCAGCATTTT.

The chain carries TRBV28 and TRBJ2-5, with D maybe TRBD1 (5 bases). Trimming pared 5 bases from V and 2 bases from J, leaving 21 bases between. In germline, CDR1 is MDHEN, CDR2 SYDVKM. The CDR3 spans 17 residues. The CDR3 spells CASSPDDTGTPQETQYF. The CDR3 nucleotides are TGTGCCAGCAGTCCAGACGATACAGGTACCCCGCAAGAGACCCAGTACTTC.

About this clone itself: This sample also contains other DNA sequences that code for the same CDR3. This sequence joins TRBV7-8 and TRBJ1-4, with D unresolved. This CDR3 spans 16 amino acids. V was cut by 5 bases and J by 8 bases, with 21 bases left in between. Germline V gene lookup returns CDR1 SGHVS and CDR2 FQNEAQ. CDR3 DNA: TGTGCCAGCAGCCCCCCAAAAGGGAAAGTAGGGGAAAAACTGTTTTTT. Amino acids: CASSPPKGKVGEKLFF.

This clone was detected only a few times. This sample includes further DNA sequences coding for the same CDR3. The chain recombines TRBV27 with TRBJ1-5; D remains ambiguous. CDR1 is MNHEY, CDR2 SMNVEV, per germline (reference sequence). The CDR3 runs 13 residues. The V and J ends lost 2 bases and 0 bases respectively, with 2 bases between them. This CDR3 is CASSLSSNQPQHF. CDR3 coding DNA: TGTGCCAGCAGTTTAAGTAGCAATCAGCCCCAGCATTTT.

This clone is a singleton in its sample. The rearrangement links TRBV7-9 to TRBJ2-1; 10 bases map to TRBD2. Germline assignment: CDR1 SEHNR and CDR2 FQNEAQ (reference sequence). V shed 4 bases and J 3 bases; nucleotides not matched to a gene: 3. The CDR3 totals 15 residues. The DNA of the CDR3 is TGTGCCAGCAGCTCGGGACTAGCGATCTACAATGAGCAGTTCTTC. Translating it yields CASSSGLAIYNEQFF.

Concerning this clone itself: The same CDR3 is also encoded by other DNA sequences in this sample. The V and J genes are TRBV11-2 and TRBJ2-7; D remains ambiguous. The germline V gene encodes CDR1 SGHAT and CDR2 FQNNGV. Trimming took 2 bases from V and 4 from J, leaving 9 bases between them. The CDR3 is made up of 13 amino acids. CDR3 in DNA: TGTGCCAGCAGCTTATTTTCCTCTTACGAGCAGTACTTC. Its translation is CASSLFSSYEQYF.

CDR3 in amino acids: CASSVGGWATDTQYF. CDR3 coding DNA: TGTGCCAGCAGCGTAGGAGGGTGGGCAACAGATACGCAGTATTTT. The chain uses TRBV9 and TRBJ2-3; D is perhaps TRBD2 (5 bases). This CDR3 has 15 residues. CDR1 SGDLS and CDR2 YYNGEE come from the germline V gene. V shed 0 bases and J shed 3 bases, with 11 bases lying between them. Looking up the rest from reference TRBV9 and TRBJ2-3 gives the full variable domain: DSGVTQTPKHLITATGQRVTLRCSPRSGDLSVYWYQQSLDQGLQFLIQYYNGEERAKGNILERFSAQQFPDLHSELNLSSLELGDSALYFCASSVGGWATDTQYFGPGTRLTVL.